The sequence of this T cell receptor (beta chain) was determined in a study of CD8 T cells in Susac syndrome. Study findings and constraints: TCR sequencing and HLA analysis covered a relatively small number of individuals.

The V segment lost 7 bases and the J segment 6 bases; nucleotides outside the gene matches: 2. The germline CDR1 and CDR2 sequences are SQVTM and ANQGSEA. The CDR3 covers 10 residues. A single count supports this clonotype. No antigen is known for it. In blood CD8+ and CD4+ T cells, TCR beta underwent sequencing. Treatment-naive patients with stable or active relapsing-remitting disease served as multiple sclerosis controls. With random hexamers, 0.5 to 1 ug RNA was reverse transcribed. Amplification of the TCR beta CDR3 was carried out by immunoSEQ multiplex PCR, which spanned a total of 54 Vbeta and 13 Jbeta segments. TCRdb re-called the immunoSEQ multiplex PCR reads with MiXCR, one entry per CDR3 protein. The sample lists roughly 150,000 distinct CDR3 sequences, just under 95% occurring once.

The TCR sequence derives from a human donor with multiple sclerosis. Sequencing was performed on CD8+ T cells from PBMCs. The rearrangement uses TRBV29-1 and TRBJ1-1; 7 positions match TRBD1. CDR3 sequence: CSGGGPEAFF. The CDR3 nucleotides read TGCAGCGGAGGGGGCCCTGAAGCTTTCTTT.